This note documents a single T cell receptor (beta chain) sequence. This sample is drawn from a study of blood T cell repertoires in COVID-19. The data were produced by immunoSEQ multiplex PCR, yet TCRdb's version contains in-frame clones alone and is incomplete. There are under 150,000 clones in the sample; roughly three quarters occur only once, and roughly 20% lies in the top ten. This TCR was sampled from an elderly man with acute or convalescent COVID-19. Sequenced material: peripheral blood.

The CDR3 spells CASTPGVRNQPQHF. DNA for the CDR3: TGTGCCAGTACGCCGGGGGTGCGCAATCAGCCCCAGCATTTT. The V gene is TRBV19, the J gene TRBJ1-5; maybe TRBD1 (5 bases). The CDR3 is 14 amino acids. Germline loops: CDR1 LNHDA, CDR2 SQIVND (reference sequence). Trimming pared 7 bases from V and 2 bases from J, leaving 12 bases between.